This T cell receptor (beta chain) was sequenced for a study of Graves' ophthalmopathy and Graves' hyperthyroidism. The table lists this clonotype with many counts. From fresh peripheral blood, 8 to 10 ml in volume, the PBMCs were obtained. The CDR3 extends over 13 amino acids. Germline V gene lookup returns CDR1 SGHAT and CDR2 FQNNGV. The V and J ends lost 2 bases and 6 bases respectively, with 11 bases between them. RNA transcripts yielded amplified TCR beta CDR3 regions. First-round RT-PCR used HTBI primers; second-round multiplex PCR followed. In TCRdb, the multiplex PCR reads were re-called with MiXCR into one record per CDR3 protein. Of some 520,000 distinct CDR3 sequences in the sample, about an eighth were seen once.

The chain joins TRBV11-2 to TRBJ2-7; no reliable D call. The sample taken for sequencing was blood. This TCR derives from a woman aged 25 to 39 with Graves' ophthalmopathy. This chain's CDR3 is CASSLWGSGEQYF. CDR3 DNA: TGTGCCAGCAGCTTATGGGGAAGTGGCGAGCAGTACTTC.